This T cell receptor (beta chain) originates from a study of cytomegalovirus exposure and HLA in healthy donors. V was clipped by 5 bases and J by 7 bases; unmatched bases: 9. CDR1 is SGHTA, CDR2 FQGNSA, per germline. The CDR3 extends over 15 amino acids. Whole-study findings and limits: Sequence variants that were highly shared formed a cluster that was likely a sequencing artifact.

This clone has more than one count but fewer than ten. Its antigen is still unknown. With 60 Vbeta and 13 Jbeta primers, the PCR was carried out. Assay used: immunoSEQ multiplex PCR; TCRdb lists only in-frame clones, some missing. The sample lists 90,000 to 140,000 clones; 12% to 15% were seen once. J is TRBJ2-1 and V is TRBV7-2, with 9 positions matching TRBD2. Sequencing used PBMCs. The TCR comes from a female donor in good health and CMV-seronegative. The CDR3 reads CASSLGLATENEQFF. The CDR3 region has the DNA TGTGCCAGCAGCCTAGGACTAGCGACTGAAAATGAGCAGTTCTTC.